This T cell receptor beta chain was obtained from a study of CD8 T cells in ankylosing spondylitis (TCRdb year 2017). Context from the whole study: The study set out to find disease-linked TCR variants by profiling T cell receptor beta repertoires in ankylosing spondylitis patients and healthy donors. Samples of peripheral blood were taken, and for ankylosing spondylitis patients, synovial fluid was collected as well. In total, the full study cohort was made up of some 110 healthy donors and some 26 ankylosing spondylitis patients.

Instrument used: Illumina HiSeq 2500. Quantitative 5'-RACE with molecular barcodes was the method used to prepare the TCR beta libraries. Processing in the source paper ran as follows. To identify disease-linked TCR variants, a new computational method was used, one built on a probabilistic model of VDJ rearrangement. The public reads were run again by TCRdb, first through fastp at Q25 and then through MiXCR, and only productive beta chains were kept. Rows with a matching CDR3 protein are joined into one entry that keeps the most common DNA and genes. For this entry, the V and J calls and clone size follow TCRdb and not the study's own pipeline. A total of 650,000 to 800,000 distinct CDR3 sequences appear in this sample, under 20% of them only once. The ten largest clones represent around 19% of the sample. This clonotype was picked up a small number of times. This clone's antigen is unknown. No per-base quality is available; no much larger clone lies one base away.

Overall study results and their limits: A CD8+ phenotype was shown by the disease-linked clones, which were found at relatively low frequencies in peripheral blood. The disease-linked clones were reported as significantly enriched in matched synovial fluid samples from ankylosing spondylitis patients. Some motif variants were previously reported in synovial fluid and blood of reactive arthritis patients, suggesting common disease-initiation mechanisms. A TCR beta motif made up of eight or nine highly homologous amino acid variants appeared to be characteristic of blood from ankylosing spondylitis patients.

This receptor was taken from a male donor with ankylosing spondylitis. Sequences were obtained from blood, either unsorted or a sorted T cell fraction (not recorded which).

The CDR3 in this case is CASSVGGSYNSPLHF. The DNA is as follows: TGTGCCAGCAGTGTTGGGGGCTCCTATAATTCACCCCTCCACTTT. The sequence joins TRBV12-3 or TRBV12-4 to TRBJ1-6; the D region possibly corresponds to TRBD1 (5 bases align). The CDR3 covers 15 residues, taking in both the cysteine and the phenylalanine. Here the CDR3 DNA is all that survives: 45 bases in frame from base 1. Cut back by 5 bases and 0 bases, the V and J ends lie 8 bases apart.